The rows below give T cell receptor beta chains drawn from one sample of a study of OX40 agonist ivuxolimab in advanced cancers. Clones were read by immunoSEQ multiplex PCR, and TCRdb kept only the in-frame ones, dropping some. Of roughly 60,000 clones in the sample, 70% to 90% were seen once. The specimen was CD4+ or CD8+ T cells sorted from blood, collected in a trial of the OX40 agonist ivuxolimab. These receptors were taken from an adult with an advanced solid tumor such as melanoma, head and neck, liver or kidney cancer. The CDR3 runs from the conserved cysteine through the conserved F or W. A D gene is named only where the DNA matches it firmly. Clone sizes are given selectively: once, few, many, or a class where the clone is expanded.

J gene,D gene,CDR3 length,V gene,clone size,CDR3 DNA,CDR3 protein
TRBJ1-1,TRBD1,16,TRBV11-2,.,TGTGCCAGCAGCATCCTTCCGGGACAGGGACACACTGAAGCTTTCTTT,CASSILPGQGHTEAFF
TRBJ2-7,.,14,TRBV28,.,TGTGCCAGCAACCAGATAACAATAAACTACGAGCAGTACTTC,CASNQITINYEQYF
TRBJ1-2,.,13,TRBV28,few,TGTGCCAGCAGTTTTACAGGGAATCGCGGCTACACCTTC,CASSFTGNRGYTF
TRBJ2-3,TRBD1,14,TRBV7-2,.,TGTGCCAGCAGCCTGGGACAGGCTCCAGATACGCAGTATTTT,CASSLGQAPDTQYF
TRBJ2-3,.,15,TRBV5-1,.,TGCGCCAGCAGCTTGGGGGGAACTAGCACAGATACGCAGTATTTT,CASSLGGTSTDTQYF
TRBJ2-3,.,12,TRBV6-5,.,TGTGCCAGCAGACAGGGTACAGATACGCAGTATTTT,CASRQGTDTQYF
TRBJ2-7,TRBD2,18,TRBV4-2,.,TGTGCCAGCAGCCAAGATAGGGGCGGGCGGGGGGTACCCTACGAGCAGTACTTC,CASSQDRGGRGVPYEQYF
TRBJ2-2,TRBD2,15,TRBV5-1,.,TGCGCCAGCAGCACAGCGGGAGTCAACACCGGGGAGCTGTTTTTT,CASSTAGVNTGELFF
TRBJ1-2,.,14,TRBV13,.,TGTGCCAGCAGGTCCGGAGAGATAGACTATGGCTACACCTTC,CASRSGEIDYGYTF
TRBJ1-2,.,13,TRBV28,.,TGTGCCAGCAGTTTACATAATCGGGAAGGCTACACCTTC,CASSLHNREGYTF
TRBJ1-1,.,14,TRBV5-1,.,TGCGCCAGCAGCTTCCAGGGAGGGGGCACTGAAGCTTTCTTT,CASSFQGGGTEAFF
TRBJ1-2,.,15,TRBV18,.,TGTGCCAGCTCACCACCGGGGCTTCGGGACTATGGCTACACCTTC,CASSPPGLRDYGYTF
TRBJ1-1,.,14,TRBV6-1,.,TGTGCCAGCAGTGAACTGGCGATGAACACTGAAGCTTTCTTT,CASSELAMNTEAFF